The sequence of this T cell receptor (beta chain) was determined in a study of beta chain features in type 1 diabetes (dated by TCRdb to 2016 to 2019). In terms of the full investigation: Mean age, gender distribution, total cell number and subset yield were not different between patients and healthy donors. A total of roughly 100 million sorted cells were examined across all samples, and a strong correlation was observed between cell number per subset and RNA yield. The study compared the TCRB repertoires of sorted circulating CD4+ T cell subsets in recently diagnosed type 1 diabetes patients with those in matched healthy donors. Naive and central memory subsets were obtained from all 30 or so donors, but regulatory and stem cell-like memory subsets were isolated from only 8 patients and roughly 8 healthy donors. The research as a whole found: Only small numbers of individuals were included in the HLA sub-analyses, which left unresolved whether HLA type had any influence on TCRB rearrangement. A moderate but significant shortening of TCRB CDR3 length was observed in type 1 diabetes patients in all four CD4+ subsets. Naive, central memory and regulatory TCRB repertoires appeared to be more alike among patients than among healthy donors. PCR might favor shorter templates, but patient and control samples were amplified and corrected together, so any skew would affect both groups equally. At VDJ recombination sites, patients with type 1 diabetes made fewer insertions and deleted more nucleotides, a pattern implying thymic rearrangement abnormalities. Because cDNA rather than genomic DNA was sequenced, highly expressing activated cells could have been over-represented, although no difference in activation and CD3 levels was found between groups.

All of the isolated RNA was reverse transcribed with the High Capacity cDNA Reverse Transcription Kit, so expressed TCRB transcripts were sequenced. Deep immunoSEQ sequencing was performed on naive, central memory and regulatory T cell samples, with an average of approximately 3.9 million total reads per sample. Sorted cells were lysed in RLT buffer and RNA was extracted with DNase-treated RNeasy Micro or Mini kits, depending on cell number. To prevent cross-contamination, each cell subset was processed individually, whereas patient and healthy donor samples were processed jointly. TCRB sequences were amplified from cDNA with the immunoSEQ multiplex PCR, producing 87-bp fragments spanning the CDR3 region. Amplicons were sequenced on the Illumina HiSeq platform. The original methods were these. PCR bias was corrected computationally using synthetic template baselines, and reads within Hamming distance 2 were collapsed, with unmergeable singletons discarded. Reads were aligned to IMGT to assign V, D and J genes, CDR3 length, and insertions or deletions at six rearrangement sites. Within each subset, clonotype counts were normalized to sorted cell number, and only after that were true diversity and Gini coefficients computed with the tcR R package. Repertoire sharing was quantified using the overlap coefficient calculated on TCRB nucleotide sequences. TCRdb retrieved this table from immuneACCESS and kept in-frame rearrangements only. Not all clones are present; in checked studies, unresolved V genes account for under half, and no reason is known for the remainder. The D gene and trimming were derived from the DNA, and the V and J assignments and clone size from that table. Recorded for this sample are about 320,000 clones; around 13% of them occurred a single time. Of the sample, under 8.5% is held by the ten largest clones.

There are a few counts of this clone. There is no known antigen for this receptor. No much larger clone is present one base from it, and per-base qualities are unavailable. From each donor, a single peripheral blood sample of roughly 0.11 L on average was drawn into heparinised tubes. A BD FACSAria II and a panel including CD45RO, CCR7, CD25, CD127, CD95 and CD27 were used to sort naive, central memory, regulatory and stem cell-like memory CD4+ T cells. All sorted populations exceeded 95% purity. PBMCs were separated immediately by Lymphoprep density gradient centrifugation and were stained directly, without being cultured. So that batch effects would be minimized, each experiment stained and sorted samples in pairs, pairing one healthy donor with one patient. In the germline V gene, CDR1 corresponds to SGHDN and CDR2 to FVKESK. Spanning cysteine to phenylalanine, the CDR3 consists of 14 amino acids. Left in the record is the CDR3 DNA by itself, 42 bases read in frame from the first base. Trimming at the junction amounts to 5 bases on V and 0 bases on J, and the germline ends lie 10 bases apart.

Sequenced input: central memory CD4+ T cells from blood. This receptor was taken from a man aged 30 to 45 in good health. The chain employs TRBV14 and TRBJ2-5; the D gene is possibly TRBD2, with 6 bases matching. The DNA is as follows: TGTGCCAGCAGCTACCGGGACTACCAAGAGACCCAGTACTTC. Translated, this gives CASSYRDYQETQYF.